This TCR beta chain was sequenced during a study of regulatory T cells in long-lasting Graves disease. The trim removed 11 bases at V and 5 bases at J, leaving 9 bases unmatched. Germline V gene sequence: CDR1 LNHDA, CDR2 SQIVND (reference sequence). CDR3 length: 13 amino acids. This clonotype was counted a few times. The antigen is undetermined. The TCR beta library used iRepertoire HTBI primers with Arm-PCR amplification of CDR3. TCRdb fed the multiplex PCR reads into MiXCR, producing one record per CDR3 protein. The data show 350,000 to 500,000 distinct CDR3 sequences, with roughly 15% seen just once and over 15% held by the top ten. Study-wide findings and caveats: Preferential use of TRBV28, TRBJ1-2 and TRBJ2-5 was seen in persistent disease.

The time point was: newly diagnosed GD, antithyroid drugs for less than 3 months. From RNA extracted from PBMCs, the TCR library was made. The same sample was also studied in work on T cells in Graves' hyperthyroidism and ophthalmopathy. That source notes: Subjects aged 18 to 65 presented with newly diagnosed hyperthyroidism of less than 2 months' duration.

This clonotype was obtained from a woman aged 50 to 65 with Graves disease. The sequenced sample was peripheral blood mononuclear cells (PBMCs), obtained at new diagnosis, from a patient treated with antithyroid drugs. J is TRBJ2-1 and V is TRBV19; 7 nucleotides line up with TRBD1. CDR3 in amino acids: CACRQGKHNEQFF. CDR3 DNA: TGTGCCTGCCGACAGGGAAAGCACAATGAGCAGTTCTTC.